Each of the 17 T cell receptor beta chains below was sequenced from the same sample in a study of CD8+ T cells in alopecia areata. In each case, RNA was isolated and then reverse transcribed into cDNA as the sequencing template. The repertoire was sequenced with immunoSEQ multiplex PCR; TCRdb's copy has only in-frame clones and lacks some. The sample consists of hundreds of thousands of clones, roughly 60% of them appearing once. Treatment of the sample: oral pan-JAK inhibitor, 5-10 mg twice daily. Sequenced material: CD4+ T cells sorted from blood, taken around week 54, from a patient treated with tofacitinib. These receptors came from a human donor with alopecia areata.

This clone was observed a handful of times. This chain connects TRBV6-5 to TRBJ1-2; no clear D. CDR1 and CDR2 from the germline V gene are MNHEY and SVGAGI. The V end was cut by 0 bases, the J end by 7 bases, with 9 bases between. The CDR3 totals 13 residues. Here the CDR3 DNA reads TGTGCCAGCAGTTACTCGGGAGCACGTGGCTACACCTTC. This translates into CASSYSGARGYTF.

This clone was observed a handful of times. The rearrangement links TRBV5-4 to TRBJ1-1, with 7 bases fitting TRBD1. CDR3 size: 14 residues. In germline, CDR1 is SGHNT, CDR2 YYREEE (reference sequence). V lost 0 bases to trimming and J lost 5 bases; unmatched junction nucleotides: 4. The CDR3 DNA follows: TGTGCCAGCAGCTTGGGAAACAGGGGAACTGAAGCTTTCTTT. It encodes CASSLGNRGTEAFF.

The gene calls are TRBV18 and TRBJ2-5; TRBD1 is a possible D gene (7 bases). The CDR3 spans 15 residues. The germline gives CDR1 KGHSH, CDR2 LQKENI. Trimming pared 0 bases from V and 3 bases from J, leaving 11 bases between. The CDR3 bases are TGTGCCAGCTCACCACCTGGAGGGGGCAAAGAGACCCAGTACTTC. Its protein is CASSPPGGGKETQYF.

This clone was recorded only once. The chain carries TRBV15 and TRBJ2-3, with D perhaps TRBD1 or TRBD2 (6 bases each). Germline V gene lookup returns CDR1 LNHNV and CDR2 YYDKDF (reference sequence). V was cut by 1 base and J by 7 bases, with 15 bases left in between. The CDR3 sequence is 15 residues long. CDR3 residues: CATSRAGANPNTQYF. The CDR3 DNA reads TGTGCCACCAGCAGAGCGGGGGCGAATCCGAATACGCAGTATTTT.

This clone came up a few times. The V call is TRBV6-5, the J call TRBJ2-2, with TRBD1 matching 7 bases. The germline V gene encodes CDR1 MNHEY and CDR2 SVGAGI. This CDR3 is 13 amino acids long. V shed 6 bases and J 7 bases; nucleotides not matched to a gene: 5. The CDR3 coding sequence is TGTGCCAGCAGGAGGGGGCTCAGCGGGGAGCTGTTTTTT. Translated: CASRRGLSGELFF.

This clone has more than one count but fewer than ten. This chain uses TRBV10-3 with TRBJ2-7; D remains unclear. CDR3 length: 12 amino acids. The germline V and J ends were trimmed by 11 bases and 0 bases, with 11 bases remaining between them. The germline gives CDR1 ENHRY, CDR2 SYGVKD. Here the CDR3 reads CAAGRSSYEQYF. CDR3 DNA sequence: TGTGCCGCCGGAAGGAGCTCCTACGAGCAGTACTTC.

The chain carries TRBV5-1 and TRBJ2-1, with D hard to call. The CDR3 length is 13 residues. V gave up 0 bases and J gave up 6 bases, with 7 bases separating them. Germline V gene lookup returns CDR1 SGHRS and CDR2 YFSETQ. The CDR3 here is CASSLGAGNEQFF. The CDR3 region has the DNA TGCGCCAGCAGCTTGGGAGCAGGCAATGAGCAGTTCTTC.

This clone came up a few times. The V and J genes are TRBV5-1 and TRBJ1-1; TRBD1 is a possible D gene (5 bases). In germline, CDR1 is SGHRS, CDR2 YFSETQ. V lost 0 bases to trimming and J lost 5 bases, with 11 bases between them. The CDR3 contains 14 residues. CDR3 loop: CASSLAGEGTEAFF. CDR3 sequence (DNA): TGCGCCAGCAGCTTGGCTGGGGAGGGGACTGAAGCTTTCTTT.

This clone was detected a few times. The chain employs TRBV6-1 and TRBJ1-5; no reliable D call. The germline CDR1 and CDR2 sequences are MNHNS and SASEGT. The length of the CDR3 is 12 residues. V dropped 1 base and J dropped 9 bases, with 7 bases sitting between them. CDR3 amino acids: CASSEGWLPQHF. In DNA, the CDR3 is TGTGCCAGCAGTGAAGGTTGGTTGCCCCAGCATTTT.

This rearrangement joins TRBV4-2 to TRBJ1-5; 8 bases fit TRBD1. After removal of 0 bases from V and 2 bases from J, the junction contained 3 bases not matched to a gene. CDR3 length: 16 amino acids. Germline CDR1 is LGHNA and CDR2 is YNFKEQ. The chain's CDR3 is CASSQDPGQGNQPQHF. Written as DNA, the CDR3 is TGTGCCAGCAGCCAAGATCCGGGACAGGGCAATCAGCCCCAGCATTTT.

This sequence joins TRBV9 and TRBJ2-3; the D is unclear. The CDR3 loop spans 12 amino acids. The germline V and J ends were trimmed by 0 bases and 4 bases, with 3 bases remaining between them. Germline CDR1 is SGDLS and CDR2 is YYNGEE. The CDR3 sequence: CASSVEPDTQYF. The DNA of the CDR3 is TGTGCCAGCAGCGTAGAGCCAGATACGCAGTATTTT. Combining the CDR3 with reference TRBV9 and TRBJ2-3 gives the whole variable domain DSGVTQTPKHLITATGQRVTLRCSPRSGDLSVYWYQQSLDQGLQFLIQYYNGEERAKGNILERFSAQQFPDLHSELNLSSLELGDSALYFCASSVEPDTQYFGPGTRLTVL.

The CDR3 spells CASSQERGGTEAFF. Written as DNA, the CDR3 is TGCGCCAGCAGCCAAGAGCGGGGAGGAACTGAAGCTTTCTTT. The chain couples TRBV4-1 to TRBJ1-1; D ambiguous. With 0 bases removed from V and 5 bases from J, the gap between germline ends came to 10 bases. Germline assignment: CDR1 MGHRA and CDR2 YSYEKL. The CDR3 loop spans 14 amino acids.

The chain links TRBV30 to TRBJ1-6; 8 positions agree with TRBD1. CDR1 is GTSNPN, CDR2 SVGIG, per germline (reference sequence). This CDR3 has 15 residues. Trimming removed 0 bases from V and 8 bases from J; junction bases left unmatched: 6. The CDR3 here is CAWSVAGGVHSPLHF. CDR3 DNA sequence: TGTGCCTGGAGTGTAGCAGGGGGCGTTCATTCACCCCTCCACTTT.

Only a few counts were recorded for this clone. CDR3 amino acids: CSVGDRGHEQYF. The CDR3 coding sequence is TGCAGCGTAGGGGACAGGGGCCACGAGCAGTACTTC. This chain connects TRBV29-1 to TRBJ2-7, with 10 bases fitting TRBD1. The germline gives CDR1 SQVTM, CDR2 ANQGSEA. Trimming at V came to 6 bases and at J to 5 bases, leaving 4 bases not matched to a gene. This CDR3 is built from 12 residues.

In its sample, this clone was seen once. The rearrangement uses TRBV4-1 and TRBJ1-6, with 9 bases that match TRBD1. Germline values: CDR1 MGHRA, CDR2 YSYEKL. The CDR3 is 16 residues long. The ends lost 4 bases at V and 7 bases at J; junction bases unmatched: 8. CDR3 in DNA: TGCGCCAGCAGCCCACCGACAGGGGGGTCCAATTCACCCCTCCACTTT. This codes for CASSPPTGGSNSPLHF.

In this sample, this clone turned up once. The chain couples TRBV29-1 to TRBJ2-1, with 9 bases that match TRBD2. Trimming cost V 4 bases and J 2 bases; bases outside gene matches: 3. From germline, CDR1 is SQVTM and CDR2 ANQGSEA. The CDR3 is 14 residues long. CDR3 amino acids: CSVASGGTYNEQFF. The CDR3 DNA sequence: TGCAGCGTTGCCAGCGGGGGGACCTACAATGAGCAGTTCTTC.

In its sample, this clone was seen a few times. Relative to the germline gene, one junction end is altered; a read error may explain this. This chain links TRBV7-2 with TRBJ2-6; 7 nucleotides line up with TRBD1. Germline assignment: CDR1 SGHTA and CDR2 FQGNSA. This CDR3 is built from 17 residues. This chain's CDR3 is CAGRGRQGISGANVLTF. The CDR3, as DNA: TGTGCCGGCAGGGGGAGACAGGGTATCTCTGGGGCCAACGTCCTGACTTTC.